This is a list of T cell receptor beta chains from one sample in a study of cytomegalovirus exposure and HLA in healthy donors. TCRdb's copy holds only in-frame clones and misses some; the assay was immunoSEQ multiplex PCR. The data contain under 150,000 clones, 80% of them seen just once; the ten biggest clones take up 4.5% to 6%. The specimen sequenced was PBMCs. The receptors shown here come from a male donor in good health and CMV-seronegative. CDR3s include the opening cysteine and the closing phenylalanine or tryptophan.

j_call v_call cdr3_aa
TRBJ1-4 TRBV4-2 CASSQEEATNEKLFF
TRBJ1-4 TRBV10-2 CASRDGQGGGEKLFF
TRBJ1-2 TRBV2 CASSEAQGGIGGYTF
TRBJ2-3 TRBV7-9 CASSLAGSGGATDTQYF
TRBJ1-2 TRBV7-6 CASSHLGARGYTF
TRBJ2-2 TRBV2 CASSALPGVTGELFF
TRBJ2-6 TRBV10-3 CAIGDSSTRSGANVLTF
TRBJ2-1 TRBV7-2 CASSLVPGYNEQFF
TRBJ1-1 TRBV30 CACRDRGNTEAFF
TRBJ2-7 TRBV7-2 CASSRRGPDSYEQYF
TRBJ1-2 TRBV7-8 CASSLRYGAGYGYTF
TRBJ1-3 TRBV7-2 CASSLVGGSSGNTIYF
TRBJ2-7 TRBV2 CASTKDRTYEQYF
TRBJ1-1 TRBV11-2 CASSLSTGTEAFF
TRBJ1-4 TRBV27 CASSLIGGGTSEKLFF
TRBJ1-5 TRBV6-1 CASSESRVQPQHF
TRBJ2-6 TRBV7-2 CASSLADGGRGANVLTF
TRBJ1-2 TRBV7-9 CASSLDRAGGYTF
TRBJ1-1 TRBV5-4 CASSLGGRYTEAFF
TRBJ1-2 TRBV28 CASGLQGAVGYTF
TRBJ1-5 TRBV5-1 CASSLMPGGNQPQHF
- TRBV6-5 CASSYGFMGLATEQYF
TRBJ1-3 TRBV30 CAWSVRDSTRTIYF
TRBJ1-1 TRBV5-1 CASARQQNTEAFF
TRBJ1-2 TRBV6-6 CASSYLGPANYGYTF
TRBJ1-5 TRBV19 CASSILQGASNQPQHF
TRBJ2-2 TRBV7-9 CASSFSGGGRAGELFF
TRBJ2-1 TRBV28 CASRSPPGLQFF
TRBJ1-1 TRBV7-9 CASSRFAGGTEAFF
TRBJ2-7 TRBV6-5 CASSYSGVSGYEQYF
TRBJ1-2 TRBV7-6 CASSLAGDISGYTF
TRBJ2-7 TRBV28 CASGDSFTYEQYF
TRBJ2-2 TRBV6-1 CASSGGGQVGSGELFF
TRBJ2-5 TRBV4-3 CASSQTGFGVETQYF
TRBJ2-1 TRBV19 CASSIDLAGGHKEEFF
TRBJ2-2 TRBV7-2 CASSNPSGGGDTGELFF
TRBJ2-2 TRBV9 CASSVAQGEWWDTGELFF
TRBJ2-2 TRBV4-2 CASRRDLSIGELFF
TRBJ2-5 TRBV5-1 CASSLDSNRGQYF
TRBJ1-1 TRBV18 CASSPDRRAYGNTEAFF
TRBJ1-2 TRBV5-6 CASSPGQGFGYTF
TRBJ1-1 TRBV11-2 CASSISPRNTEAFF
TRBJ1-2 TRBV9 CASNPRGDYGYTF
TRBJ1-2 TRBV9 CASSSDSRLGYTF
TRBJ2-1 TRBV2 CASRVNTYNEQFF
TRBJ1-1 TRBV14 CASSQDAGGQIQAFF
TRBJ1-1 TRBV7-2 CASSLRGRPSEAFF
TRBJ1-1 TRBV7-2 CASSLLSRWAFF
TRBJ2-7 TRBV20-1 CSARAYSEQYF
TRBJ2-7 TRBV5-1 CASSPSLSAGYEQYF
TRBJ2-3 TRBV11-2 CASSLDRADTQYF
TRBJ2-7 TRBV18 CASSPTGTRSYEQYF
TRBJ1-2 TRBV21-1 CASSKALTDREDGYTF
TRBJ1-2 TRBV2 CASSVGNYGYTF
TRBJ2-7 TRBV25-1 CASSESGNEQYF
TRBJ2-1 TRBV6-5 CATQRGGAYNEQFF
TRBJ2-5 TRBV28 CASSLQGPETQYF
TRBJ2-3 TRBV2 CASRTGTWDTQYF
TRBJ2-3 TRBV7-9 CASSRWVTSGASDTQYF
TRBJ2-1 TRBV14 CASSQDLGQVLYDEQFF